This T cell receptor (beta chain) was observed in a study of CD8 T cells in ankylosing spondylitis. Study-level points and caveats: Characteristic, it appeared, of ankylosing spondylitis blood was a TCR beta motif of several highly homologous variants. Clones tied to disease were said to be significantly enriched in matched ankylosing spondylitis synovial fluid. Prior work had noted some motif variants in reactive arthritis blood and synovial fluid.

As to this clonotype: Its specificity is unknown.

Between the trimmed V and J ends, which lost 4 bases and 0 bases, there was a span of 7 bases. Germline lookup yields CDR1 DFQATT and CDR2 SNEGSKA (reference sequence). This CDR3 is 13 amino acids long. Scientists made TCR beta libraries using quantitative 5'-RACE with molecular barcodes. TCRdb itself ran the 5' RACE reads through MiXCR, one entry per CDR3 protein. This table holds fewer than 500,000 distinct CDR3 sequences, 26% found once. Sample: blood, either unsorted or a sorted T cell fraction (not recorded which). This clonotype originated in a male donor with ankylosing spondylitis. The chain has TRBV20-1 and TRBJ2-1, with D uncertain. CDR3 in DNA: TGCAGTGCTAACGGCGACTCCTACAATGAGCAGTTCTTC. It codes for CSANGDSYNEQFF.